A selection of T cell receptor beta chains follows, all from one sample in a study of blood T cell repertoires in COVID-19. This table comes from immunoSEQ multiplex PCR, and its TCRdb copy is limited to in-frame clones, with some not included. The sample shows over 15,000 clones, 80% to 90% of them seen only once. The sequencing input was peripheral blood. All receptors derive from a man aged 70 or older in a cohort sampled during active COVID-19. Both conserved end residues are part of each CDR3. The D gene is left open where the match is weak. Size is stated for part of the rows, as once, few or many counts, or as a class when the clone is expanded.

CDR3aa	CDR3nt	v_gene	abundance	d_gene	j_gene
CASSSGLAGGPGQETQYF	TGTGCCAGCAGTTCGGGACTAGCGGGAGGGCCGGGTCAAGAGACCCAGTACTTC	TRBV27	few	TRBD2	TRBJ2-5
CASSESRGLRRNTQYF	TGCGCCAGCAGTGAGTCGAGGGGGCTCCGCCGGAATACGCAGTATTTT	TRBV10-1	.	TRBD1	TRBJ2-3
CASSQGLDNEQFF	TGTGCCAGTTCACAGGGGCTAGACAATGAGCAGTTCTTC	TRBV11-1	.	TRBD1	TRBJ2-1
CASSRDRNTEAFF	TGTGCCAGCAGCCGAGACAGGAACACTGAAGCTTTCTTT	TRBV28	.	.	TRBJ1-1
CASCPSGPTNEKLFF	TGTGCCAGTTGCCCCTCTGGGCCAACTAATGAAAAACTGTTTTTT	TRBV27	.	.	TRBJ1-4
CASSSRIAGGPYEQYF	TGTGCCAGCAGTTCCCGCATAGCGGGAGGGCCATATGAGCAGTACTTC	TRBV27	.	TRBD2	TRBJ2-7
CATGTSGSKLYEQYF	TGTGCCACCGGGACTAGCGGGAGTAAACTCTACGAGCAGTACTTC	TRBV2	.	TRBD2	TRBJ2-7
CASSLDQYNEQFF	TGTGCCAGCAGCTTGGACCAGTACAATGAGCAGTTCTTC	TRBV5-4	.	.	TRBJ2-1
CASTQNMNTEAFF	TGTGCCAGCACCCAGAACATGAACACTGAAGCTTTCTTT	TRBV12-3/TRBV12-4	.	.	TRBJ1-1
CASSLDGTSGSTPWQYF	TGCGCCAGCAGCTTGGATGGAACTAGCGGGAGTACCCCGTGGCAGTACTTC	TRBV5-1	.	TRBD2	TRBJ2-7
CASSLREGNTGELFF	TGTGCCAGCAGCTTAAGAGAGGGGAACACCGGGGAGCTGTTTTTT	TRBV7-9	once	.	TRBJ2-2
CASTGTPDQPQHF	TGTGCCTCGACCGGGACACCAGATCAGCCCCAGCATTTT	TRBV2	.	.	TRBJ1-5
CASSFSGVNTEAFF	TGCGCCAGCAGCTTTTCGGGGGTGAACACTGAAGCTTTCTTT	TRBV5-1	.	.	TRBJ1-1
CASSIGQNTIYF	TGTGCCAGTAGTATCGGACAAAACACCATATATTTT	TRBV19	few	.	TRBJ1-3
CASSRDRSYGYTF	TGTGCCAGCAGTCGGGACAGGAGCTATGGCTACACCTTC	TRBV6-2/TRBV6-3	.	TRBD1	TRBJ1-2
CSVVPSGSYTYEQYF	TGCAGCGTTGTGCCTAGCGGGAGTTATACGTACGAGCAGTACTTC	TRBV29-1	.	TRBD2	TRBJ2-7
CAISVRGDLAQYF	TGTGCCATCAGTGTAAGGGGTGATCTGGCGCAGTATTTT	TRBV10-3	.	.	TRBJ2-3
CATSDYRTTNTGELFF	TGTGCCACCAGTGATTACCGGACTACGAACACCGGGGAGCTGTTTTTT	TRBV24-1	.	.	TRBJ2-2
CASRRENTEAFF	TGTGCCAGCAGACGGGAAAACACTGAAGCTTTCTTT	TRBV7-9	.	.	TRBJ1-1
CASSLEFTAGRAFF	TGTGCCAGCAGCTTGGAATTTACGGCGGGTCGGGCTTTCTTT	TRBV5-6	.	.	TRBJ1-1
CASSYSRIYDGYTF	TGTGCCAGCAGTTATTCCAGGATTTATGATGGCTACACCTTC	TRBV6-5	.	.	TRBJ1-2
CSVDWSSYNEQFF	TGCAGCGTTGATTGGAGCTCCTACAATGAGCAGTTCTTC	TRBV29-1	.	.	TRBJ2-1
CASSFSANTGELFF	TGTGCCAGCAGCTTCTCGGCGAACACCGGGGAGCTGTTTTTT	TRBV7-2	few	.	TRBJ2-2
CASNTGGSVYEQFF	TGTGCCAGCAACACGGGCGGGAGCGTCTATGAGCAGTTCTTC	TRBV2	.	TRBD2	TRBJ2-1
CASSLGTEAYEQYF	TGTGCCAGCTCACTAGGGACAGAGGCCTACGAGCAGTACTTC	TRBV18	.	TRBD1	TRBJ2-7
CASSPGLAGGTYNEQFF	TGTGCCAGTAGTCCGGGACTAGCGGGAGGGACCTACAATGAGCAGTTCTTC	TRBV19	once	TRBD2	TRBJ2-1
CASSGGQSSYNEQFF	TGTGCCAGCAGCGGAGGACAGTCCTCCTACAATGAGCAGTTCTTC	TRBV7-3	.	.	TRBJ2-1
CSASLQGVGPQHF	TGCAGTGCTAGTTTACAGGGGGTAGGGCCCCAGCATTTT	TRBV20-1	.	TRBD1	TRBJ1-5
CASSNPSGSGTDTQYF	TGTGCCAGCAGTAATCCTAGCGGGAGTGGCACAGATACGCAGTATTTT	TRBV27	.	TRBD2	TRBJ2-3
CASSLRAGGRGNEQFF	TGTGCCAGCAGCCTAAGAGCAGGGGGCCGAGGGAATGAGCAGTTCTTC	TRBV7-3	few	TRBD1	TRBJ2-1
CASSMSGTDTQYF	TGTGCCAGTAGTATGAGTGGTACAGATACGCAGTATTTT	TRBV19	once	.	TRBJ2-3
CASSPQGMGDEKLFF	TGCGCCAGCAGCCCACAAGGCATGGGCGATGAAAAACTGTTTTTT	TRBV5-1	few	.	TRBJ1-4
CASSSGTGVGGYTF	TGTGCCAGCAGCTCCGGGACAGGGGTTGGCGGCTACACCTTC	TRBV3-1/TRBV3-2	.	TRBD1	TRBJ1-2
CASSQGTRGFLETQYF	TGCGCCAGCAGCCAAGGGACTAGAGGCTTCTTGGAGACCCAGTACTTC	TRBV4-1	.	TRBD2	TRBJ2-5
CASSLVRPPSSYEQYF	TGTGCCAGCAGCTTAGTGCGGCCGCCCTCTTCCTACGAGCAGTACTTC	TRBV7-4	medium-sized	.	TRBJ2-7